Listed below are T cell receptor beta chains from one sample, sequenced in a study of blood T cell repertoires in COVID-19. Measured with immunoSEQ multiplex PCR; TCRdb has only the in-frame clones, and not every one. The sample shows 45,000 or so clones, around nine tenths of them seen only once. Sequencing was carried out using peripheral blood. The receptors derive from a middle-aged man with COVID-19, enrolled during active disease. Each CDR3 is given with its conserved first and last residue.

j_call v_call cdr3_aa
TRBJ1-2 TRBV18 CASSDDRGFGSSYGYTF
TRBJ1-2 TRBV27 CASSFRDRDYGYTF
TRBJ2-5 TRBV9 CASSQGVAGGQETQYF
TRBJ2-3 TRBV5-1 CASSLGATGQNTQYF
TRBJ2-5 TRBV2 CASRTGSSETQYF
TRBJ2-7 TRBV9 CASSVGQGGPYEQYF
TRBJ1-5 TRBV6-5 CASSPTEYSNQPQHF
TRBJ2-7 TRBV18 CASSPSGVVGALKIYEQYF
TRBJ1-4 TRBV20-1 CSASEGADEKLFF
TRBJ2-7 TRBV2 CASSQGTPYEQYF
TRBJ1-1 TRBV5-4 CASSPALNTEAFF
TRBJ1-1 TRBV20-1 CSAGAWNTEAFF
TRBJ1-1 TRBV10-3 CAISHRAEAFF
TRBJ2-5 TRBV6-2/TRBV6-3 CASSQPAAYQETQYF
TRBJ2-5 TRBV10-3 CAISLDTGGMETQYF
TRBJ1-3 TRBV18 CASSPPKGAGNTIYF
TRBJ2-1 TRBV5-5 CASSFLNEQFF
TRBJ2-5 TRBV18 CASQVEETQYF
TRBJ1-1 TRBV15 CATSRTTGVNTEAFF
TRBJ2-1 TRBV2 CASSPGTSGPEVNEQFF
TRBJ2-1 TRBV7-8 CASSFEESSYNEQFF
TRBJ2-2 TRBV4-2 CASSQDGGATGELFF
TRBJ2-6 TRBV5-6 CASSLRLTGANVLTF
TRBJ1-1 TRBV28 CASSFRGGGDTEAFF
TRBJ2-2 TRBV21-1 CASPQGAEAGTGELFF
TRBJ1-2 TRBV6-1 CASSLDRRLGYTF
TRBJ2-3 TRBV7-2 CASSSLAGFNPVDTDTQYF
TRBJ1-2 TRBV6-5 CASRPTGERYGYTF
TRBJ2-5 TRBV5-1 CASSWELAGQETQYF
TRBJ1-4 TRBV25-1 CASSESGTGNEKLFF
TRBJ1-2 TRBV10-3 CAISVQGDYGYTF
TRBJ1-1 TRBV11-3 CASSKQGANTEAFF
TRBJ1-6 TRBV7-9 CASSYEGGSPLHF
TRBJ1-3 TRBV7-9 CASSLDFQAGNTIYF
TRBJ2-1 TRBV5-1 CASRLEGVGPPSEQFF
TRBJ2-1 TRBV27 CASSLDRGQYNEQFF
TRBJ1-2 TRBV7-2 CASSLAPGGYGYTF
TRBJ2-5 TRBV28 CASSQKETQYF
TRBJ2-6 TRBV5-5 CASSLVATPLAAAGVLTF
TRBJ2-5 TRBV5-1 CASSLARGLQETQYF
TRBJ2-1 TRBV11-3 CASRGTGRTYNEQFF
TRBJ2-1 TRBV2 CASARTLYNEQFF
TRBJ2-1 TRBV6-5 CASRTDRGGYNEQFF
TRBJ2-6 TRBV6-6 CASSYAGAGANVLTF
TRBJ2-3 TRBV6-5 CASRDRDYTDTQYF
TRBJ2-1 TRBV7-9 CASSPGTINEQFF
TRBJ1-5 TRBV10-3 CAISVTGEGSQPQHF
TRBJ2-3 TRBV7-8 CASSLLAGGSTDTQYF
TRBJ2-2 TRBV30 CAWRWGDTGELFF
TRBJ2-7 TRBV28 CASSSSSYEQYF
TRBJ1-6 TRBV5-4 CASSHSTGNSPLHF
TRBJ1-5 TRBV6-1 CASSDEAGGNQPQHF
TRBJ2-5 TRBV30 CAWSLWGGFSTETQYF
TRBJ1-5 TRBV4-1 CASSQTGNPNQPQHF
TRBJ2-1 TRBV7-2 CASSSSGTHEQFF
TRBJ2-7 TRBV7-8 CASSLKVTGEQYF
TRBJ1-2 TRBV30 CAWNRWTGGSTGYGYTF
TRBJ2-5 TRBV11-2 CASSFGSPEETQYF
TRBJ2-7 TRBV12-5 CASGPLYEQYF